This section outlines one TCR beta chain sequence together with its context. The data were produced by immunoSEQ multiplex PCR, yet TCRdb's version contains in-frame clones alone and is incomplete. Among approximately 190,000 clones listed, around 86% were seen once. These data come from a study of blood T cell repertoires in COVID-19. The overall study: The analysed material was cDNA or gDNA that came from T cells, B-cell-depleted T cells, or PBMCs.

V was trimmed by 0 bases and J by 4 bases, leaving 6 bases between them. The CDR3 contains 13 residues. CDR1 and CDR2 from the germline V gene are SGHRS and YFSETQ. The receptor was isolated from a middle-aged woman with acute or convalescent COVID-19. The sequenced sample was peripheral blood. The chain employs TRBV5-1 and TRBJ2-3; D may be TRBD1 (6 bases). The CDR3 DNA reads TGCGCCAGCAGCTTGGACAGGGCAGATACGCAGTATTTT. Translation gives CASSLDRADTQYF.